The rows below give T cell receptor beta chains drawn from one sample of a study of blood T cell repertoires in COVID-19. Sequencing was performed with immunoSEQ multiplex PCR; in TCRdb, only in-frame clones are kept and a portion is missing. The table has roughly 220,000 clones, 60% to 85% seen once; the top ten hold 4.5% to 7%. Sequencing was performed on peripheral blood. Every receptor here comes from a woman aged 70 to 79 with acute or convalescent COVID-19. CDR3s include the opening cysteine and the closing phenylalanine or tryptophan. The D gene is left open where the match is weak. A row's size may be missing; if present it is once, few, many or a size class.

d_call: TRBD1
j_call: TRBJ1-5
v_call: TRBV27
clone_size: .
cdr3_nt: TGTGCCAGCAGTTTATCGAGGGACAGCCGAAATCAGCCCCAGCATTTT
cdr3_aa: CASSLSRDSRNQPQHF

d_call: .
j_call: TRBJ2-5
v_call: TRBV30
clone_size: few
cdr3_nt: TGTGCCTGGAGTCTAACGGACCGGGATGGAGAGACCCAGTACTTC
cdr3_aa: CAWSLTDRDGETQYF

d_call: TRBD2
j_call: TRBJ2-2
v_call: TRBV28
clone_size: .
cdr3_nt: TGTGCCAGCACACGCTCCTGGACTAGCGGACTCGGGGAGCTGTTTTTT
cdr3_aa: CASTRSWTSGLGELFF

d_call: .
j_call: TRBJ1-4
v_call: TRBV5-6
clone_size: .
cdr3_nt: TGTGCCAGCAGCTTGGGCCGGAATGAAAAACTGTTTTTT
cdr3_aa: CASSLGRNEKLFF

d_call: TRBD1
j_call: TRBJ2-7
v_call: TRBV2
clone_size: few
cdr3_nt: TGTGCCAGCAGTGGACAGGGGCTGGAAAAGCAGTACTTC
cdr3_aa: CASSGQGLEKQYF

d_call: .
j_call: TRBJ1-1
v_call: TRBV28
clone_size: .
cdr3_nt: TGTGCCAGCAGTTTGGTCGGAGTTTACACTGAAGCTTTCTTT
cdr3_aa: CASSLVGVYTEAFF

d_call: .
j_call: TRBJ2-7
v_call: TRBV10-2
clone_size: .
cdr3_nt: TGCGCCAGCAGTGTATCAGGGTACGAGCAGTACTTC
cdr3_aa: CASSVSGYEQYF

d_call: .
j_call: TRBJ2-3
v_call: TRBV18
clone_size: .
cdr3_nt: TGTGCCAGCTCCCAGGGGGGTACAGATACGCAGTATTTT
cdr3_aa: CASSQGGTDTQYF

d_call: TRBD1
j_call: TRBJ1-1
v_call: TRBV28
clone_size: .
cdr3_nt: TGTGCCAGCATTTCCAGGGGGCGAGGGAGCACTGAAGCTTTCTTT
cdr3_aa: CASISRGRGSTEAFF

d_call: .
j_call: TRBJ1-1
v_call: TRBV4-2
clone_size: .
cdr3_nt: TGTGCCAGCAGCCGTTTACAGGGAGTGAACACTGAAGCTTTCTTT
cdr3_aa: CASSRLQGVNTEAFF

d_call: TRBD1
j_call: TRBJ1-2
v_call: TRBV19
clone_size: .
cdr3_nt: TGTGCCAGTAGTATCTTGCCTACAGGGGAGGGCTACACCTTC
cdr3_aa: CASSILPTGEGYTF

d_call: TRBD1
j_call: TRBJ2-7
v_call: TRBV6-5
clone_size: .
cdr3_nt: TGTGCCAGCAGCCTGACAGGGAGAGGCTACGAGCAGTACTTC
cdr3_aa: CASSLTGRGYEQYF

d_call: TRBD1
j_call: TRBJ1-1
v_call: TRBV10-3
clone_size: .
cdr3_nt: TGTGCCATCAGGCCGGGACAGGGGAACACTGAAGCTTTCTTT
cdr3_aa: CAIRPGQGNTEAFF

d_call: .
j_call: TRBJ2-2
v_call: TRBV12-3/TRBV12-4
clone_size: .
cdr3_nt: TGTGCCAGCAGTCGCGTGATTGCCGGGGAGCTGTTTTTT
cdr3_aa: CASSRVIAGELFF

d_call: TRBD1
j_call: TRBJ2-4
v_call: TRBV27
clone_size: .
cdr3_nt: TGTGCCAGCACAGACAGGGGAAGGGACATTCAGTACTTC
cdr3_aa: CASTDRGRDIQYF

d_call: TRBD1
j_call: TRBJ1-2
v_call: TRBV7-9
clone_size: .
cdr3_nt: TGTGCCGGAGATCCAACAGGGGGCAATGGCTACACCTTC
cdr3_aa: CAGDPTGGNGYTF

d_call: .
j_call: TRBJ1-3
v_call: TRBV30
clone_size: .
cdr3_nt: TGTGCCTGGAGTGGTGGAGGGTCTGGAAACACCATATATTTT
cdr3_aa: CAWSGGGSGNTIYF

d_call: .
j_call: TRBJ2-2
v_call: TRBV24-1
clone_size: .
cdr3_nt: TGTGCCACCAGTAAAGGGAGTTATCTGGCCGGGGAGCTGTTTTTT
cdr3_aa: CATSKGSYLAGELFF

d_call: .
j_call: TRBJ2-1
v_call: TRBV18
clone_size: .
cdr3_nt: TGTGCCAGCTCAGTAGGGGGCAATGAGCAGTTCTTC
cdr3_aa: CASSVGGNEQFF

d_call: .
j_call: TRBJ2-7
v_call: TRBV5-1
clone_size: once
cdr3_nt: TGCGCCAGCAGCTTGGGGGGCTTCTACGAGCAGTACTTC
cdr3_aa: CASSLGGFYEQYF

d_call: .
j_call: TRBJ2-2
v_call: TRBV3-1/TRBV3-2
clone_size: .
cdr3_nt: TGTGCCAGCCACCTTAGCCCTAGCCTGGCCCCTAACACCGGGGAGCTGTTTTTT
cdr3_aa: CASHLSPSLAPNTGELFF

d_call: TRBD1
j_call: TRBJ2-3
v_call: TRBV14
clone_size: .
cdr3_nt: TGTGCCAGCAGCCAATGGACAGGGTCCACAGATACGCAGTATTTT
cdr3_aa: CASSQWTGSTDTQYF

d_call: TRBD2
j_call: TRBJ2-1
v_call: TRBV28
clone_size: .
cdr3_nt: TGTGCCAGCAGTCCCCAAGGACTAGCGAAGACCTACAATGAGCAGTTCTTC
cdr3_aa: CASSPQGLAKTYNEQFF

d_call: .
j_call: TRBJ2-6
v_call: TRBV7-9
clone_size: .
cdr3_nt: TGTGCCAGCAGCACAGACAGAGCTGGGGCCAACGTCCTGACTTTC
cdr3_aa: CASSTDRAGANVLTF

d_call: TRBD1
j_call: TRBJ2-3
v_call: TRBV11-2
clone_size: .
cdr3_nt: TGTGCCAGCAGCCCCGGACAGGGAAGAACAGATACGCAGTATTTT
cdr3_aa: CASSPGQGRTDTQYF

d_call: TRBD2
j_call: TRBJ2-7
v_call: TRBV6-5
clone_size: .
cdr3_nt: TGTGCCAGCAGTTATTCTCGGCGGGAGTACGAGCAGTACTTC
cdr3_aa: CASSYSRREYEQYF

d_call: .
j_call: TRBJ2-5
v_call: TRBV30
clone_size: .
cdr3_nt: TGTGCCTGGAGTTCGCCTCCCACTAGCTGGGCGGAGACCCAGTACTTC
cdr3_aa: CAWSSPPTSWAETQYF

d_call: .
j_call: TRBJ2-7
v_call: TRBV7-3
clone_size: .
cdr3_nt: TGTGCCAGCAGCTTAATTCTAGCGCTATCCTACGAGCAGTACTTC
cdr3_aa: CASSLILALSYEQYF

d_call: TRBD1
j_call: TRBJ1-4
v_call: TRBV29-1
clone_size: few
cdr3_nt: TGCAGCGCCTCGGGACAGTTAAATGAAAAACTGTTTTTT
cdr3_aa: CSASGQLNEKLFF

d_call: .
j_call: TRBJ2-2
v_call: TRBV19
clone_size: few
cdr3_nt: TGTGCCAGTACTGGCGCAGCGCAGACCGGGGAGCTGTTTTTT
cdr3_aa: CASTGAAQTGELFF

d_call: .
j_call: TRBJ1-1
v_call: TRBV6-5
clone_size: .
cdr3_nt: TGTGCCAGCAGACTTGACTGGAACACTGAAGCTTTCTTT
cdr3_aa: CASRLDWNTEAFF

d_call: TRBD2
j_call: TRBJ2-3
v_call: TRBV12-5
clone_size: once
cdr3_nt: TGTGCTAGTGGGTCACCGGGAGGTAGCACAGATACGCAGTATTTT
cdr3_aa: CASGSPGGSTDTQYF

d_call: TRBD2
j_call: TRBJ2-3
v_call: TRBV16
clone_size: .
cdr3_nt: TGTGCCAGCAGCCAATGGCTAGCGGGTAACGTGGATACGCAGTATTTT
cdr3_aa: CASSQWLAGNVDTQYF